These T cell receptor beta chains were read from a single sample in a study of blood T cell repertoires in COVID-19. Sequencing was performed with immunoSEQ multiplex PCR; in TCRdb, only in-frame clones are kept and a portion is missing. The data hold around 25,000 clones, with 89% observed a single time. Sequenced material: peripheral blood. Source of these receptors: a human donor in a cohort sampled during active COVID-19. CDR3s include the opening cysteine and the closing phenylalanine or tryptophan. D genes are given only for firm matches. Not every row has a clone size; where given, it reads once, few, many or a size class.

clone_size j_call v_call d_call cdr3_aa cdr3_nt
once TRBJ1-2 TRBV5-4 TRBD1 CASSAGTAPYGYTF TGTGCCAGCAGCGCCGGGACAGCGCCCTATGGCTACACCTTC
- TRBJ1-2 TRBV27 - CASSPSIGGNYGYTF TGTGCCAGCAGTCCTTCAATAGGCGGGAACTATGGCTACACCTTC
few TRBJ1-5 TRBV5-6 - CASPTALYSNQPQHF TGTGCCAGCCCGACTGCGTTGTATAGCAATCAGCCCCAGCATTTT
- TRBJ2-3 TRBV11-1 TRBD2 CASSGGLAGPDTQYF TGTGCCAGCAGCGGAGGGCTAGCGGGACCAGATACGCAGTATTTT
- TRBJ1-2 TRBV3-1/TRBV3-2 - CASSHSVSNYGYTF TGTGCCAGCAGCCACTCGGTATCCAACTATGGCTACACCTTC
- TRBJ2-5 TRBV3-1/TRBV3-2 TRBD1 CASSFLLTGGYRETQYF TGTGCCAGCAGCTTTTTATTGACAGGGGGGTATCGGGAGACCCAGTACTTC
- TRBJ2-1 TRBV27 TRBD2 CASRGTRFTVNEQFF TGTGCCAGCAGGGGGACTAGATTTACGGTCAATGAGCAGTTCTTC
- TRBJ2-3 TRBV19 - CASSFQGMPTDTQYF TGTGCCAGTAGTTTTCAGGGGATGCCCACAGATACGCAGTATTTT
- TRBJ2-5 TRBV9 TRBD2 CASSISGRATETQYF TGTGCCAGCAGCATTAGCGGGAGGGCCACAGAGACCCAGTACTTC
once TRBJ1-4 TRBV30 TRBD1 CAWSLTTGVNEKLFF TGTGCCTGGAGTCTGACGACAGGGGTTAATGAAAAACTGTTTTTT
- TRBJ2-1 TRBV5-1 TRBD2 CASSLGGARGGRVDTTYNEQFF TGCGCCAGCAGCTTGGGAGGGGCTCGGGGCGGGAGAGTCGATACGACCTACAATGAGCAGTTCTTC
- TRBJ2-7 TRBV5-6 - CASSLAGGAYEQYF TGTGCCAGCAGCTTGGCGGGGGGCGCCTACGAGCAGTACTTC
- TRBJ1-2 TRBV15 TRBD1 CATSSRDRYYGYTF TGTGCCACCAGCTCACGGGACAGGTACTATGGCTACACCTTC
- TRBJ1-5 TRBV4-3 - CASSQDQGQPQHF TGCGCCAGCAGCCAAGACCAGGGGCAGCCCCAGCATTTT
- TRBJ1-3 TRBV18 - CASSPMTEGNTIYF TGTGCCAGCTCACCTATGACGGAGGGAAACACCATATATTTT
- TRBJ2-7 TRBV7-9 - CASSLSLRGPSYEQYF TGTGCCAGCAGCTTATCCCTCAGGGGTCCCTCCTACGAGCAGTACTTC
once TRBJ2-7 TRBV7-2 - CASSSNWAGFYEQYF TGTGCCAGCAGCTCCAATTGGGCAGGCTTCTACGAGCAGTACTTC
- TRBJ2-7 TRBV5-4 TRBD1 CASSSGRQGGSYEQYF TGTGCCAGCAGCAGTGGGCGACAGGGGGGCTCCTACGAGCAGTACTTC
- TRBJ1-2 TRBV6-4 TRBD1 CASSDSAGQGVGYTF TGTGCCAGCAGTGACTCGGCGGGACAGGGGGTCGGCTACACCTTC
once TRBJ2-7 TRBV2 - CASKGDHSYEQYF TGTGCCAGCAAGGGAGATCACTCCTACGAGCAGTACTTC
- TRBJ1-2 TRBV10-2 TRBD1 CASSPTGGGGYTF TGCGCCAGCAGTCCGACAGGGGGAGGGGGCTACACCTTC
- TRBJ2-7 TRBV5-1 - CASSLEEARPIEQYF TGCGCCAGCAGCTTGGAGGAGGCGAGACCCATCGAGCAGTACTTC
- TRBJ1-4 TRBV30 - CAWKPGTQNEKLFF TGTGCCTGGAAGCCGGGGACACAAAATGAAAAACTGTTTTTT
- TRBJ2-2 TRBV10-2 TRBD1 CASKPGQGLMAGELFF TGCGCCAGCAAGCCGGGACAGGGTTTAATGGCCGGGGAGCTGTTTTTT
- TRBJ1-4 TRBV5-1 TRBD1 CASSQTGATTNEKLFF TGCGCCAGCAGCCAGACAGGGGCGACAACTAATGAAAAACTGTTTTTT
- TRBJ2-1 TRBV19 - CASDETPGSYNEQFF TGTGCCAGTGATGAGACCCCTGGGAGCTACAATGAGCAGTTCTTC
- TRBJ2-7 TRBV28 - CASRPVTGHRTYEQYF TGTGCCAGCAGACCTGTAACGGGTCACCGGACTTACGAGCAGTACTTC